These 4 T cell receptor beta chains share one sample of origin, sequenced in a study of blood T cell repertoires in COVID-19. The assay was immunoSEQ multiplex PCR, and TCRdb's table has in-frame clones only and misses some. Altogether 200,000 or so clones are present, roughly 80% being singletons, with the ten largest covering more than 9%. Specimen: peripheral blood. Receptor source: a woman aged 80 or over with acute or convalescent COVID-19.

The rearrangement joins TRBV7-6 to TRBJ1-2; D perhaps matches TRBD1 (6 bases). The V end lost 0 bases, the J end lost 4 bases, and 18 bases lay between the germline ends. Per germline, CDR1 SGHVS and CDR2 FNYEAQ. The CDR3 is made up of 17 amino acids. CDR3 region: CASSLAGRGGPVYGYTF. In DNA form, the CDR3 reads TGTGCCAGCAGCTTAGCCGGGAGGGGGGGTCCCGTCTATGGCTACACCTTC. The full variable domain, with the rest looked up from reference TRBV7-6 and TRBJ1-2, is GAGVSQSPRYKVTKRGQDVALRCDPISGHVSLYWYRQALGQGPEFLTYFNYEAQQDKSGLPNDRFSAERPEGSISTLTIQRTEQRDSAMYRCASSLAGRGGPVYGYTFGSGTRLTVV.

This chain joins TRBV5-1 and TRBJ2-1, with 7 bases fitting TRBD1. The CDR3 consists of 14 residues. V was clipped by 4 bases and J by 8 bases; unmatched bases: 9. From germline, CDR1 is SGHRS and CDR2 YFSETQ. CDR3 protein: CASSPQGGRYEQFF. The CDR3 region has the DNA TGCGCCAGCAGCCCCCAAGGGGGCCGGTATGAGCAGTTCTTC.

The J gene is TRBJ2-3, the V gene TRBV6-2 or TRBV6-3, with TRBD2 matching over 10 bases. Trimming took 6 bases from V and 8 from J; bases not matched to a gene: 11. The CDR3 runs to 15 residues. Germline assignment: CDR1 MNHEY and CDR2 SVGEGT. Written as DNA, the CDR3 is TGTGCCAGCAGCGGGCTAGCGGGGGTACAGGGTACGCAGTATTTT. Translating it yields CASSGLAGVQGTQYF.

The chain is built from TRBV6-5 and TRBJ2-5, with D maybe TRBD2 (7 bases). CDR1 and CDR2 (germline): MNHEY, SVGAGI. The CDR3 covers 15 residues. V shed 3 bases and J shed 5 bases, with 16 bases lying between them. CDR3 sequence: CASSYPGRGGETQYF. The CDR3, as DNA: TGTGCCAGCAGTTATCCAGGGAGGGGGGGGGAGACCCAGTACTTC.